The subject of this entry is one TCR beta chain. The sample is drawn from a study of control samples from healthy donors and cancer patients. The assay was immunoSEQ multiplex PCR, and TCRdb's table has in-frame clones only and misses some. The data show 140,000 or so clones, about 90% seen once. Germline CDR1 SGHTA, CDR2 FQGNSA. There are 16 residues in the CDR3. Trimming cost V 3 bases and J 4 bases, with 17 bases left between them. The sequenced material came from blood. This chain uses TRBV7-2 with TRBJ2-3; D remains ambiguous. This receptor was obtained from a man between 25 and 39 years old in good health. CDR3 protein: CASSFISTIRADTQYF. The CDR3 DNA sequence: TGTGCCAGCAGCTTTATAAGTACAATTAGGGCAGATACGCAGTATTTT.